This TCR beta chain was sequenced for a study of healthy donors' naive CD4 and CD8 T cells. General study results and limits: Reportedly, most V and J gene segments showed naive CD4+ versus CD8+ bias. Positive CDR3 charge linked to CD4+ cells, negative to CD8+ cells. The study did not address homeostatic proliferation effects in naive T cells.

Trimming removed 6 bases from V and 0 bases from J, with 10 bases in between. The CDR3 has 14 amino acids. CDR1 and CDR2 from the germline V gene are SGHRS and YFSETQ. A remark on this clonotype: Antigen specificity is unknown.

TCR libraries were built from approximately 490 ng of total RNA by linear amplification. Original handling: About 80,000 TCR alpha transcripts were sequenced from five or six healthy donors. TCRdb reprocessed the reads via MiXCR and lists one record per CDR3 protein. TCRdb, rather than the study authors, made the V and J calls. The table has 200,000 or so distinct CDR3 sequences, about 76% seen once; the top ten hold 2% to 2.5%. The material sequenced was naive CD4+ and CD8+ T cells sorted from blood, pooled from several donors. The rearrangement joins TRBV5-1 to TRBJ2-1; D may be TRBD2 (5 bases). This clonotype was obtained from a pool of human donors in good health; the sample pools cells from several healthy donors. CDR3 bases: TGCGCCAGCACGCCGGGAAACTCCTACAATGAGCAGTTCTTC. This encodes CASTPGNSYNEQFF.